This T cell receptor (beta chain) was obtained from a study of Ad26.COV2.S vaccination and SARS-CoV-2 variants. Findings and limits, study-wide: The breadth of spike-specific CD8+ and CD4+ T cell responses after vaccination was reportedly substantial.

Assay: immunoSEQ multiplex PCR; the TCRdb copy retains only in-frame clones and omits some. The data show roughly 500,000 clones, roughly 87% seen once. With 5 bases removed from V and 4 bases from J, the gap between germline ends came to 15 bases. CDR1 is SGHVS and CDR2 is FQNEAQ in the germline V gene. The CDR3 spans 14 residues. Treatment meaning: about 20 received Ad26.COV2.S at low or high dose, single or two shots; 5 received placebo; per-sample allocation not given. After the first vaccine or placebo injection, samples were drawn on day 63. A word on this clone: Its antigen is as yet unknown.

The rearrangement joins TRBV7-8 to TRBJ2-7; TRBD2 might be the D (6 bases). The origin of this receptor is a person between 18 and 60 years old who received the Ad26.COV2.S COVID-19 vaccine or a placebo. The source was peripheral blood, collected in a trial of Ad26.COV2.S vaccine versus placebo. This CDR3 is CASSPRDSRYEQYF. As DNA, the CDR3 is TGTGCCAGCAGCCCCCGGGACTCGCGGTACGAGCAGTACTTC. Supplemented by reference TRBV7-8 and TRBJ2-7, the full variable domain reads GAGVSQSPRYKVAKRGQDVALRCDPISGHVSLFWYQQALGQGPEFLTYFQNEAQLDKSGLPSDRFFAERPEGSVSTLKIQRTQQEDSAVYLCASSPRDSRYEQYFGPGTRLTVT.